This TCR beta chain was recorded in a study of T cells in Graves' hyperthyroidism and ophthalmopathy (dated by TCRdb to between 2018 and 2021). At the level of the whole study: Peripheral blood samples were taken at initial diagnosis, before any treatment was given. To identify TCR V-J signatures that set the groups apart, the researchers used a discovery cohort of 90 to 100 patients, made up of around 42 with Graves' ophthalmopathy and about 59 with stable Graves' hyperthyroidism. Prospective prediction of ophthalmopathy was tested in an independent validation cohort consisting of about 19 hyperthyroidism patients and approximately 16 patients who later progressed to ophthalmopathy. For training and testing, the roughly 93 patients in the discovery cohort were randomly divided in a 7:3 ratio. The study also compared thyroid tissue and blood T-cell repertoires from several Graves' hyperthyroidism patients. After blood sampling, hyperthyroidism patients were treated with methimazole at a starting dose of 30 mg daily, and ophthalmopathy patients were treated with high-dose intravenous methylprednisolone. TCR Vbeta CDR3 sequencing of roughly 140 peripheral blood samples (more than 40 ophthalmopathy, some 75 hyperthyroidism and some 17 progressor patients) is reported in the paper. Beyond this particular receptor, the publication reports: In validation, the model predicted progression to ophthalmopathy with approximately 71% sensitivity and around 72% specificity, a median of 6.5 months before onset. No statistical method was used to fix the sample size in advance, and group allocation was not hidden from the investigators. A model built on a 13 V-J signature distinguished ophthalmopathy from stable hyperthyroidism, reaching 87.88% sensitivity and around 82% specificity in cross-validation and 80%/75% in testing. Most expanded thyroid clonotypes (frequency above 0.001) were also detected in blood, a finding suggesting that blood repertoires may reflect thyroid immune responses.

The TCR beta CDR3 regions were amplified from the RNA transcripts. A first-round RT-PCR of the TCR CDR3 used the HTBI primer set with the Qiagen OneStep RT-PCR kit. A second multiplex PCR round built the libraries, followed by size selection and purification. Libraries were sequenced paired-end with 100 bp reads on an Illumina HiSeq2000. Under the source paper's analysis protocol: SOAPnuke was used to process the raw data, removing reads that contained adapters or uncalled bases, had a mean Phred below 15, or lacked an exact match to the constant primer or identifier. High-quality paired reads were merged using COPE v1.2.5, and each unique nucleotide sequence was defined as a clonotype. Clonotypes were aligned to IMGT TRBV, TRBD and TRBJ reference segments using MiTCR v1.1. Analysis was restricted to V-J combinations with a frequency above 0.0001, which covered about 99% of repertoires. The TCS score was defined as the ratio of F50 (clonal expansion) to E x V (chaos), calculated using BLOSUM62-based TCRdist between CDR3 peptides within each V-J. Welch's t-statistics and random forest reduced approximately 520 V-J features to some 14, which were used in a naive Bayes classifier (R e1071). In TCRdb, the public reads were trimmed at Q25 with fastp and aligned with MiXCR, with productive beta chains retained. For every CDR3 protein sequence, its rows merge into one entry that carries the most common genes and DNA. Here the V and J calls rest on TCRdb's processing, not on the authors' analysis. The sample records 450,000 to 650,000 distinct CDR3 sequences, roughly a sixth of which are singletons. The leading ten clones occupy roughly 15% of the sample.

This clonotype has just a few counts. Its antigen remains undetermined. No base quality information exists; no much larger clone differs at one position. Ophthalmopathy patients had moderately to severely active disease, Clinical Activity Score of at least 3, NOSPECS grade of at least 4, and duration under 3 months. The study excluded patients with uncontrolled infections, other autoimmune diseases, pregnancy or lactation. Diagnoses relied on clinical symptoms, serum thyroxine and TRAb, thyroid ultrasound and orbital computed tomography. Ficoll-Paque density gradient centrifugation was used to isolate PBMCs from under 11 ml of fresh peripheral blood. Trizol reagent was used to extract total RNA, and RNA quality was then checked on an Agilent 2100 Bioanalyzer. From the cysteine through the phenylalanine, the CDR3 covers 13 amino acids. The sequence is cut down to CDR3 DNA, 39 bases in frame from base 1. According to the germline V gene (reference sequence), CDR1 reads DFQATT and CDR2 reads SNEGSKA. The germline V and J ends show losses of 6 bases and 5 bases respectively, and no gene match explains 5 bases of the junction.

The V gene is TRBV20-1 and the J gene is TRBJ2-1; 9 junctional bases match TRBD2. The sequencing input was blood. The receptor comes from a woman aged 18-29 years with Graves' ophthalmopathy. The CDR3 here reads CSAPGLANNEQFF. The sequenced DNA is TGCAGTGCACCGGGACTAGCTAACAATGAGCAGTTCTTC.